These 3 T cell receptor beta chains were sequenced from one sample in a study of beta chain features in type 1 diabetes. Study outcomes and limitations: Moderate yet significant TCRB CDR3 shortening was seen in Type 1 diabetes patients in all four CD4+ subsets.

What these receptors recognize is not known. The study reverse transcribed the entire isolated RNA, so it sequenced expressed TCRB transcripts. TCRdb keeps only in-frame clones here, not all; method: immunoSEQ multiplex PCR. The sample has about 640,000 clones, 9.5% to 15% seen once. Sequences were obtained from naive CD4+ T cells from blood. Receptors originate from a man between 25 and 39 years old with type 1 diabetes.

This CDR3 reads CASSRTGEWNSPLHF. In DNA, the CDR3 is TGTGCCAGCAGTCGGACAGGAGAATGGAATTCACCCCTCCACTTT. The chain is built from TRBV5-5 and TRBJ1-6; 7 bases fit TRBD1. Germline V gives CDR1 SGHKS, CDR2 YYEKEE (reference sequence). Germline trimming cut 5 bases from V and 7 bases from J; bases unmatched to any gene: 9. This CDR3 has 15 residues.

The table lists this clone with a few counts. This rearrangement joins TRBV5-5 to TRBJ2-1; TRBD2 matches at 9 bases. Trimming cost V 0 bases and J 7 bases; bases outside gene matches: 5. The CDR3 has 15 residues. Germline assignment: CDR1 SGHKS and CDR2 YYEKEE (reference sequence). CDR3 nucleotides: TGTGCCAGCAGCTTGGAGGGACTAGCTTTTAATGAGCAGTTCTTC. Translating it yields CASSLEGLAFNEQFF.

This clone was detected a few times. The V and J genes are TRBV14 and TRBJ2-1; 8 bases agree with TRBD2. The germline V gene encodes CDR1 SGHDN and CDR2 FVKESK. The trim removed 3 bases at V and 9 bases at J, leaving 13 bases unmatched. There are 16 residues in the CDR3. CDR3 amino acids: CASSQVQTSVSIEQFF. In DNA, the CDR3 is TGTGCCAGCAGCCAGGTTCAGACTAGCGTGAGTATTGAGCAGTTCTTC.